The 6 T cell receptor beta chains in this list originate from one sample, sequenced in a study of cytomegalovirus exposure and HLA in healthy donors. Vbeta (60) and Jbeta (13) primers were used in the PCR. Produced via immunoSEQ multiplex PCR; TCRdb's table is partial and in-frame only. This sample has under 150,000 clones; more than 65% occur once, and the top ten carry under 3.5%. The material sequenced was PBMCs. The receptor set was obtained from a man between 45 and 60 years old in good health and CMV-seronegative.

The chain couples TRBV5-1 to TRBJ2-3; D call uncertain. Trimming pared 1 base from V and 2 bases from J, leaving 8 bases between. The CDR3 consists of 14 residues. Germline lookup yields CDR1 SGHRS and CDR2 YFSETQ. CDR3 sequence: CASSLNSITDTQYF. Here the CDR3 DNA reads TGCGCCAGCAGCTTGAACAGTATCACAGATACGCAGTATTTT. The entire variable domain, with the rest obtained from reference TRBV5-1 and TRBJ2-3, is as follows: KAGVTQTPRYLIKTRGQQVTLSCSPISGHRSVSWYQQTPGQGLQFLFEYFSETQRNKGNFPGRFSGRQFSNSRSEMNVSTLELGDSALYLCASSLNSITDTQYFGPGTRLTVL.

The chain uses TRBV2 and TRBJ1-6, with a weak D call TRBD1 (5 bases). V was trimmed by 7 bases and J by 0 bases, leaving 16 bases between them. The CDR3 runs 17 residues. CDR1 and CDR2 (germline): SNHLY, FYNNEI. CDR3 residues: CASIGGTLSSYNSPLHF. CDR3 nucleotide sequence: TGTGCCAGCATCGGAGGGACTCTAAGCTCCTATAATTCACCCCTCCACTTT.

This rearrangement joins TRBV6-5 to TRBJ2-5; 7 nucleotides align to TRBD2. Germline V CDR1 and CDR2: MNHEY, SVGAGI. After removal of 7 bases from V and 2 bases from J, the junction contained 7 bases not matched to a gene. This CDR3 is 14 amino acids long. CDR3 loop: CASTTWGGQETQYF. The CDR3 nucleotides are TGTGCCAGCACCACCTGGGGGGGACAAGAGACCCAGTACTTC.

The rearrangement links TRBV7-9 to TRBJ2-7, with a possible D match to TRBD1 (6 bases). This CDR3 is built from 14 residues. V was shortened by 3 bases and J by 9 bases, with 18 bases between the two germline ends. Germline values: CDR1 SEHNR, CDR2 FQNEAQ (reference sequence). CDR3 bases: TGTGCCAGCAGCTTTGGGGACAATCTTGCCCCGCAGTACTTC. It translates to CASSFGDNLAPQYF. Using reference TRBV7-9 and TRBJ2-7 for the parts outside the CDR3, the full variable domain is DTGVSQNPRHKITKRGQNVTFRCDPISEHNRLYWYRQTLGQGPEFLTYFQNEAQLEKSRLLSDRFSAERPKGSFSTLEIQRTEQGDSAMYLCASSFGDNLAPQYFGPGTRLTVT.

The chain uses TRBV5-5 and TRBJ1-6; D call uncertain. There are 14 residues in the CDR3. V lost 0 bases to trimming and J lost 7 bases, with 8 bases between them. The V gene's germline CDR1 is SGHKS and CDR2 YYEKEE (reference sequence). The CDR3 loop reads CASSLDGTNSPLHF. CDR3 in DNA: TGTGCCAGCAGCTTGGACGGTACCAATTCACCCCTCCACTTT.

The V and J genes are TRBV30 and TRBJ2-1, with TRBD2 matching over 9 bases. The trim removed 7 bases at V and 3 bases at J, leaving 1 base unmatched. There are 12 residues in the CDR3. Germline CDR1 and CDR2: GTSNPN and SVGIG (reference sequence). The CDR3 reads CASSGVYNEQFF. Here the CDR3 DNA reads TGTGCCTCTAGCGGGGTCTACAATGAGCAGTTCTTC. Full variable domain (missing parts from reference TRBV30 and TRBJ2-1): SQTIHQWPATLVQPVGSPLSLECTVEGTSNPNLYWYRQAAGRGLQLLFYSVGIGQISSEVPQNLSASRPQDRQFILSSKKLLLSDSGFYLCASSGVYNEQFFGPGTRLTVL.